These 27 T cell receptor beta chains came from one sample sequenced in a study of blood T cell repertoires in COVID-19. Data came from immunoSEQ multiplex PCR; TCRdb stores just in-frame clones and leaves some out. The table shows 150,000 to 200,000 clones, with roughly four fifths occurring only once. Input material: PBMCs or T cells enriched from blood (not recorded which). These TCRs come from a man over 45 who had recovered from COVID-19.

This chain connects TRBV28 to TRBJ2-5; 8 bases match TRBD2. Trimming at V came to 5 bases and at J to 2 bases, leaving 4 bases not matched to a gene. The CDR3 consists of 14 residues. Germline CDR1 MDHEN, CDR2 SYDVKM. The CDR3 protein is CASSPGGIQETQYF. The CDR3, as DNA: TGTGCCAGCAGTCCGGGGGGGATTCAAGAGACCCAGTACTTC.

This clone was counted between two and nine times. The chain uses TRBV28 and TRBJ1-2; maybe TRBD1 (5 bases). Trimming pared 4 bases from V and 5 bases from J, leaving 11 bases between. CDR1 is MDHEN, CDR2 SYDVKM, per germline. This CDR3 is 13 amino acids long. Here the CDR3 reads CASSSGQYYGYTF. CDR3 DNA sequence: TGTGCCAGCAGTTCCGGACAATATTATGGCTACACCTTC.

V usage is TRBV12-3 or TRBV12-4 and J usage is TRBJ1-1; a weak D match, TRBD1 (5 bases). The CDR3 runs 13 residues. V was cut by 7 bases and J by 5 bases, with 14 bases left in between. In DNA form, the CDR3 reads TGTGCCAGCACGCGACAGTTACGGACTGAAGCTTTCTTT. Translated: CASTRQLRTEAFF.

The chain links TRBV10-1 to TRBJ2-3, with TRBD2 matching 10 bases. The length of the CDR3 is 17 residues. The junction had 8 bases not matched to a gene; V was cut back by 4 bases and J by 1 base. The germline gives CDR1 WNHNN, CDR2 SYGVQD (reference sequence). The CDR3 here is CASSAEASGSRTDTQYF. CDR3 nucleotide sequence: TGCGCCAGCAGTGCCGAGGCTAGCGGGAGCCGCACAGATACGCAGTATTTT.

This chain connects TRBV11-2 to TRBJ1-2; the match to TRBD1 covers 7 bases. Germline CDR1 SGHAT, CDR2 FQNNGV. Trimming cost V 1 base and J 5 bases; bases outside gene matches: 4. The CDR3 has 14 residues. The CDR3, as DNA: TGTGCCAGCAGCTTAGTAGGGGGCGGATATGGCTACACCTTC. Amino acid sequence: CASSLVGGGYGYTF.

This chain links TRBV7-3 with TRBJ1-1; D unresolved. Germline V CDR1 and CDR2: SGHTA, FQGTGA. This CDR3 has 15 residues. The V and J ends lost 0 bases and 1 base respectively, with 9 bases between them. CDR3 bases: TGTGCCAGCAGCTTAACGAGTGAACCGAACACTGAAGCTTTCTTT. Encoded protein: CASSLTSEPNTEAFF.

Only one count was recorded for this clone. The chain employs TRBV7-3 and TRBJ2-1; D remains unclear. This CDR3 spans 15 amino acids. The germline V gene encodes CDR1 SGHTA and CDR2 FQGTGA. Trimming cost V 5 bases and J 7 bases, with 18 bases left between them. CDR3 DNA sequence: TGTGCCAGCAGCCCAGTATTAGGCGGTGCGAATGAGCAGTTCTTC. It is translated as CASSPVLGGANEQFF.

The chain combines TRBV28 with TRBJ1-2; a weak D match, TRBD1 (6 bases). The CDR3 is 14 residues long. Trimming removed 4 bases at V and 3 bases at J, with 12 bases between. Germline-derived CDR1 and CDR2 are MDHEN and SYDVKM. The CDR3 sequence is CASSYPRTDYGYTF. The CDR3 DNA reads TGTGCCAGCAGTTATCCCCGGACAGACTATGGCTACACCTTC.

The V gene is TRBV3-1 (or the pseudogene TRBV3-2), the J gene TRBJ2-1; 8 nucleotides align to TRBD1. The J segment lost 4 bases and the V segment lost 5 bases, leaving 7 bases of the junction unmatched. CDR1 LGHDT and CDR2 YNNKEL come from the germline V gene (reference sequence). CDR3 length equals 15 residues. The CDR3 coding sequence is TGTGCCAGCAGCTACGACAGGGGTCGATACAATGAGCAGTTCTTC. It specifies CASSYDRGRYNEQFF.

This clone was detected once. The chain has TRBV9 and TRBJ2-1; 12 positions agree with TRBD1. V was pared by 4 bases and J by 9 bases, with 8 bases of the junction left unmatched. The length of the CDR3 is 15 residues. Looked up from germline, CDR1 is SGDLS and CDR2 is YYNGEE. CDR3 residues: CASSPQGQGASEQFF. The CDR3 coding sequence is TGTGCCAGCAGCCCCCAGGGACAGGGGGCGTCTGAGCAGTTCTTC.

V and J are TRBV2 and TRBJ2-5, with 8 bases matching TRBD2. CDR1 SNHLY and CDR2 FYNNEI come from the germline V gene. Trimming removed 7 bases from V and 5 bases from J; junction bases left unmatched: 9. The CDR3 runs 14 residues. The CDR3 reads CASTGGGDRETQYF. The CDR3 DNA reads as TGTGCCAGCACCGGGGGGGGCGATAGGGAGACCCAGTACTTC. Full variable domain (missing parts from reference TRBV2 and TRBJ2-5): EPEVTQTPSHQVTQMGQEVILRCVPISNHLYFYWYRQILGQKVEFLVSFYNNEISEKSEIFDDQFSVERPDGSNFTLKIRSTKLEDSAMYFCASTGGGDRETQYFGPGTRLLVL.

This CDR3 is CASPPRTGGIYEQYF. In DNA form, the CDR3 reads TGTGCCAGCCCACCAAGGACAGGGGGCATCTACGAGCAGTACTTC. The gene calls are TRBV28 and TRBJ2-7; TRBD1 matches at 11 bases. Germline lookup yields CDR1 MDHEN and CDR2 SYDVKM. The CDR3 consists of 15 residues. The junction had 9 bases not matched to a gene; V was cut back by 8 bases and J by 3 bases.

The chain couples TRBV6-5 to TRBJ2-5; D ambiguous. The CDR3 contains 13 residues. V shed 6 bases and J shed 2 bases, with 10 bases lying between them. Germline V gives CDR1 MNHEY, CDR2 SVGAGI. The CDR3 nucleotides read TGTGCCAGCAGAAGACTCCTTCAAGAGACCCAGTACTTC. It specifies CASRRLLQETQYF.

The chain has TRBV15 and TRBJ1-5, with 7 bases fitting TRBD1. The CDR3 is made up of 14 amino acids. After removal of 4 bases from V and 6 bases from J, the junction contained 6 bases not matched to a gene. Per the germline V gene, CDR1 is LNHNV and CDR2 is YYDKDF (reference sequence). In DNA form, the CDR3 reads TGTGCCACCAGCATAACAGGGGTAGTTCAGCCCCAGCATTTT. This codes for CATSITGVVQPQHF.

This clone was counted only a few times. This chain uses TRBV7-9 with TRBJ2-7; 10 bases map to TRBD2. After removal of 3 bases from V and 6 bases from J, the junction contained 11 bases not matched to a gene. Per germline, CDR1 SEHNR and CDR2 FQNEAQ (reference sequence). The CDR3 covers 16 residues. This CDR3 is CASSLGLGLATPEQYF. CDR3 coding DNA: TGTGCCAGCAGCTTGGGCCTGGGACTAGCGACACCCGAGCAGTACTTC.

The table lists this clone with a few counts. The V call is TRBV27, the J call TRBJ2-7; 9 nucleotides agree with TRBD1. The J segment lost 1 base and the V segment lost 5 bases, leaving 6 bases of the junction unmatched. The V gene's germline CDR1 is MNHEY and CDR2 SMNVEV (reference sequence). There are 15 residues in the CDR3. CDR3 sequence (DNA): TGTGCCAGCAGTCCCGGACAGGGGACTTCCTACGAGCAGTACTTC. This sequence encodes CASSPGQGTSYEQYF.

The genes are TRBV7-9 and TRBJ1-1; 7 nucleotides align to TRBD1. V lost 2 bases to trimming and J lost 3 bases; unmatched junction nucleotides: 12. The germline V gene encodes CDR1 SEHNR and CDR2 FQNEAQ (reference sequence). The length of the CDR3 is 17 residues. CDR3 loop: CASSLIPTGVDDTEAFF. CDR3 in DNA: TGTGCCAGCAGCTTAATACCAACAGGGGTAGACGACACTGAAGCTTTCTTT.

CDR3 sequence reads: CASSQDGTGGLGGYTF. The CDR3 DNA is TGTGCCAGCAGCCAAGATGGGACAGGGGGATTAGGCGGCTACACCTTC. V and J are TRBV4-2 and TRBJ1-2; 11 bases match TRBD1. CDR1 and CDR2 from the germline V gene are LGHNA and YNFKEQ. The CDR3 has 16 amino acids. Unmatched junction bases numbered 8, after V lost 0 bases and J lost 8 bases.

The gene calls are TRBV9 and TRBJ2-5; weak D call: TRBD2 (6 bases). V lost 3 bases to trimming and J lost 1 base, with 13 bases between them. The CDR3 is made up of 15 amino acids. CDR1 and CDR2 (germline): SGDLS, YYNGEE. CDR3 DNA sequence: TGTGCCAGCAGCGCTAATCCGGGAGCCCAAGAGACCCAGTACTTC. This encodes CASSANPGAQETQYF.

The rearrangement links TRBV25-1 to TRBJ1-1; D not certain. There are 14 residues in the CDR3. Germline-derived CDR1 and CDR2 are MGHDK and SYGVNS. The V gene lost 3 bases and the J gene lost 3 bases, with 11 bases spanning the gap. The CDR3: CASSDRSPYTEAFF. The CDR3 DNA reads TGTGCCAGCAGTGACCGTAGCCCCTACACTGAAGCTTTCTTT.

V gene TRBV6-5 combines with J gene TRBJ2-7; TRBD1 matches 7 bases. The CDR3 is 13 residues long. Trimming removed 5 bases from V and 5 bases from J; junction bases left unmatched: 6. CDR1 and CDR2 from the germline V gene are MNHEY and SVGAGI. CDR3 sequence: CASSMTGFDEQYF. Written as DNA, the CDR3 is TGTGCCAGCAGTATGACAGGGTTCGACGAGCAGTACTTC.

The chain employs TRBV20-1 and TRBJ2-5; 7 bases are a match to TRBD1. The germline V gene has CDR1 DFQATT and CDR2 SNEGSKA (reference sequence). There are 16 residues in the CDR3. Trimming removed 3 bases from V and 4 bases from J; junction bases left unmatched: 14. CDR3: CSASYDRQGQRETQYF. CDR3 DNA sequence: TGCAGTGCTAGTTACGATCGTCAGGGACAGAGAGAGACCCAGTACTTC.

This clone was seen a single time. The chain uses TRBV5-1 and TRBJ2-7; TRBD2 matches at 7 bases. V lost 2 bases to trimming and J lost 2 bases; unmatched junction nucleotides: 10. Germline CDR1 and CDR2: SGHRS and YFSETQ. This CDR3 has 16 amino acids. This chain's CDR3 is CASSFPNTSVAYEQYF. CDR3 nucleotides: TGCGCCAGCAGCTTCCCTAATACTAGCGTAGCCTACGAGCAGTACTTC.

The V call is TRBV15, the J call TRBJ2-5; 15 bases agree with TRBD2. Trimming took 5 bases from V and 2 from J; bases not matched to a gene: 15. This CDR3 is built from 20 residues. Germline CDR1 and CDR2: LNHNV and YYDKDF (reference sequence). The CDR3 here is CATSSFSPGTSGGPQETQYF. The CDR3 coding sequence is TGTGCCACCAGCTCCTTTTCCCCCGGGACTAGCGGGGGGCCGCAAGAGACCCAGTACTTC.

The V call is TRBV5-5, the J call TRBJ2-3; tentatively, D is TRBD1 (6 bases). The CDR3 loop spans 15 amino acids. Germline V lookup: CDR1 SGHKS, CDR2 YYEKEE (reference sequence). Trimming shortened V by 1 base and J by 4 bases, and 13 bases separated the two germline ends. The chain's CDR3 is CASSLFYRAPDTQYF. The CDR3 DNA reads as TGTGCCAGCAGCTTGTTTTACAGGGCCCCAGATACGCAGTATTTT.

The sample holds a few counts of this clone. This chain uses TRBV7-8 with TRBJ2-2, with 10 bases identical to TRBD2. The ends lost 2 bases at V and 5 bases at J; junction bases unmatched: 5. Germline V gives CDR1 SGHVS, CDR2 FQNEAQ. The CDR3 consists of 16 residues. CDR3 loop: CASSLRASGGTGELFF. For the CDR3, the DNA is TGTGCCAGCAGCTTACGGGCTAGCGGGGGAACCGGGGAGCTGTTTTTT.

The V call is TRBV11-2, the J call TRBJ1-2; D is possibly TRBD1 (6 bases). The germline V gene encodes CDR1 SGHAT and CDR2 FQNNGV. This CDR3 region has 14 residues. With 2 bases removed from V and 4 bases from J, the gap between germline ends came to 11 bases. CDR3 DNA: TGTGCCAGCAGCTTAAGGACAGTTTCCTATGGCTACACCTTC. It translates to CASSLRTVSYGYTF.